This TCR beta chain was identified during a study of cytotoxic CD8 clonotypes in ibrutinib-treated CLL. Study context: The response samples were taken once patients had been treated for a median of about 12 months, range 6 to 36.

Deep sequencing aimed at 1 in 200,000 to 1 in 1 million T cells' resolution. The data were produced by immunoSEQ multiplex PCR, yet TCRdb's version contains in-frame clones alone and is incomplete. The table has some 58,000 clones, roughly 70% seen once. V was clipped by 6 bases and J by 2 bases; unmatched bases: 8. The CDR3 loop spans 15 amino acids. Germline CDR1 reads MNHEY; CDR2 reads SMNVEV (reference sequence). The V and J genes are TRBV27 and TRBJ2-7, with 9 nucleotides matching TRBD1. The specimen was PBMCs, collected after 12 months of ibrutinib treatment. The sequence was obtained from a human donor with chronic lymphocytic leukemia. CDR3 loop: CASSGWGDRAYEQYF. The DNA for the CDR3 is TGTGCCAGCAGCGGATGGGGGGACAGGGCCTACGAGCAGTACTTC.